This T cell receptor beta chain was observed in a study of blood T cell repertoires in COVID-19. Study in general: Sample material is recorded as cDNA or gDNA derived from T cells, B-cell-depleted T cells, or PBMCs.

The CDR3 covers 17 residues. Trimming took 5 bases from V and 8 from J; bases not matched to a gene: 11. CDR1 is SGHKS and CDR2 is YYEKEE in the germline V gene (reference sequence). Source study methods: Amplified reference gene primers provided the basis for estimating nucleated cell counts. The assay was immunoSEQ multiplex PCR, and TCRdb's table has in-frame clones only and misses some. V, J and clone size derive from that table, while D and trimming were established from the DNA sequence. Among 200,000 to 250,000 clones listed, 90% to 95% were seen once. Sequenced: peripheral blood. The genes are TRBV5-5 and TRBJ2-1; 15 nucleotides agree with TRBD2. The receptor was isolated from a man between 25 and 39 years old with acute or convalescent COVID-19. The CDR3 DNA reads TGTGCCAGCAGTTCAAGAGGGACTAGCGGGGGGAGCGATGAGCAGTTCTTC. Residues: CASSSRGTSGGSDEQFF.